One sample yielded the 13 T cell receptor beta chains listed below, sequenced in a study of T cells in Graves' hyperthyroidism and ophthalmopathy. TCR beta CDR3 region amplification was performed from RNA transcripts. Carried out on the TCR CDR3, a first-round RT-PCR used the HTBI primer set. TCRdb fed the multiplex PCR reads into MiXCR, producing one record per CDR3 protein. The sample has around 600,000 distinct CDR3 sequences; around 13% are singletons. Sequencing was done on a sample of blood. The receptors were sampled from a woman aged 50 to 60 with Graves' ophthalmopathy.

This clonotype was counted many times. CDR3 bases: TGTGCCAGCAGCCCCCTTCAGGGGGCAGGTACAGATACGCAGTATTTT. Protein product: CASSPLQGAGTDTQYF. This chain links TRBV2 with TRBJ2-3; 8 nucleotides agree with TRBD1. Germline V gives CDR1 SNHLY, CDR2 FYNNEI. J was trimmed by 3 bases and V by 6 bases; bases with no gene match: 11. The CDR3 extends over 16 amino acids.

This clonotype appeared many times. The chain joins TRBV20-1 to TRBJ1-1; D remains unclear. The CDR3 is 13 amino acids. Trimming took 5 bases from V and 5 from J, leaving 15 bases between them. Germline lookup yields CDR1 DFQATT and CDR2 SNEGSKA (reference sequence). CDR3 nucleotides: TGCAGTGCTGACCGAGGGAGGGCAACTGAAGCTTTCTTT. This gives the protein CSADRGRATEAFF.

The chain uses TRBV19 and TRBJ1-2; perhaps TRBD1 as D (6 bases). The V and J ends lost 3 bases and 7 bases respectively, with 9 bases between them. This CDR3 spans 12 amino acids. Germline CDR1 and CDR2: LNHDA and SQIVND (reference sequence). CDR3 coding DNA: TGTGCCAGTAGTATTAGGGGGTCTGGCTACACCTTC. Protein: CASSIRGSGYTF.

This clonotype was counted at least ten times. The rearrangement joins TRBV24-1 to TRBJ1-5; possibly TRBD1 for D (6 bases). The CDR3 sequence is 15 residues long. Germline CDR1 and CDR2: KGHDR and SFDVKD. The V end was cut by 9 bases, the J end by 2 bases, with 16 bases between. CDR3 amino acids: CATSRGGGGNQPQHF. Written as DNA, the CDR3 is TGTGCCACCTCCCGAGGGGGGGGTGGCAATCAGCCCCAGCATTTT.

In this sample, this clonotype turned up a few times. This chain joins TRBV12-3 or TRBV12-4 and TRBJ2-6; D gene unclear. The length of the CDR3 is 15 residues. V lost 6 bases and J 0 bases, leaving 9 bases between the germline ends. CDR3 nucleotides: TGTGCCAGCAGGGCAGGTTCCTCTGGGGCCAACGTCCTGACTTTC. Protein product: CASRAGSSGANVLTF.

This clonotype has ten or more counts. The chain joins TRBV7-9 to TRBJ2-2, with D hard to call. The germline V and J ends were trimmed by 6 bases and 2 bases, with 10 bases remaining between them. The CDR3 sequence is 14 residues long. Germline loops: CDR1 SEHNR, CDR2 FQNEAQ (reference sequence). The CDR3, as DNA: TGTGCCAGCAGGCTCGGGCTAAACACCGGGGAGCTGTTTTTT. As protein: CASRLGLNTGELFF. The variable domain in full, with the rest retrieved from reference TRBV7-9 and TRBJ2-2, is DTGVSQNPRHKITKRGQNVTFRCDPISEHNRLYWYRQTLGQGPEFLTYFQNEAQLEKSRLLSDRFSAERPKGSFSTLEIQRTEQGDSAMYLCASRLGLNTGELFFGEGSRLTVL.

This clonotype appeared many times. V and J are TRBV20-1 and TRBJ1-2; no reliable D call. Between the trimmed V and J ends, which lost 2 bases and 8 bases, there was a span of 6 bases. Germline CDR1 is DFQATT and CDR2 is SNEGSKA (reference sequence). CDR3 length: 10 residues. CDR3: CSARPEGYTF. The CDR3 DNA is TGCAGTGCTAGACCCGAAGGCTACACCTTC.

In this sample, this clonotype turned up many times. V and J are TRBV5-1 and TRBJ2-1; D may be TRBD2 (6 bases). The CDR3 is 14 residues long. Trimming removed 0 bases from V and 7 bases from J, with 11 bases in between. Germline assignment: CDR1 SGHRS and CDR2 YFSETQ. Written as DNA, the CDR3 is TGCGCCAGCAGCTTGGTTACCGGGAGAAATGAGCAGTTCTTC. This translates into CASSLVTGRNEQFF.

This clonotype was seen at least ten times. The genes are TRBV7-9 and TRBJ1-1; perhaps TRBD1 as D (6 bases). V was pared by 4 bases and J by 1 base, with 13 bases between. The CDR3 has 15 amino acids. Germline values: CDR1 SEHNR, CDR2 FQNEAQ (reference sequence). The CDR3 spells CASSYPTTGNTEAFF. The CDR3 DNA reads as TGTGCCAGCAGCTATCCTACGACAGGGAACACTGAAGCTTTCTTT. Full variable domain (remainder filled in from reference TRBV7-9 and TRBJ1-1): DTGVSQNPRHKITKRGQNVTFRCDPISEHNRLYWYRQTLGQGPEFLTYFQNEAQLEKSRLLSDRFSAERPKGSFSTLEIQRTEQGDSAMYLCASSYPTTGNTEAFFGQGTRLTVV.

This clonotype was observed a few times. The chain couples TRBV6-1 to TRBJ2-4, with D unresolved. Trimming removed 5 bases at V and 5 bases at J, with 13 bases between. The CDR3 spans 14 residues. Germline CDR1 and CDR2: MNHNS and SASEGT. The CDR3 here is CASSLTATENIQYF. In DNA form, the CDR3 reads TGTGCCAGCAGTTTGACTGCCACCGAAAACATTCAGTACTTC.

This clonotype was counted ten times or more. The chain joins TRBV30 to TRBJ1-1, with 10 nucleotides matching TRBD1. Trimming cost V 3 bases and J 0 bases; bases outside gene matches: 10. The CDR3 length is 17 residues. Germline assignment: CDR1 GTSNPN and CDR2 SVGIG (reference sequence). The CDR3 sequence: CAWSRQGASTMNTEAFF. The CDR3 nucleotides read TGTGCCTGGAGCAGACAGGGGGCGAGCACCATGAACACTGAAGCTTTCTTT.

The J gene is TRBJ2-4, the V gene TRBV14; no clear D. The CDR3 length is 15 residues. Germline CDR1 reads SGHDN; CDR2 reads FVKESK. With 1 base removed from V and 0 bases from J, the gap between germline ends came to 7 bases. Here the CDR3 DNA reads TGTGCCAGCAGCCAAGGAGGAGCAGCCAAAAACATTCAGTACTTC. Translated, it gives CASSQGGAAKNIQYF.

This clonotype has at least ten counts. The rearrangement links TRBV5-1 to TRBJ2-7; 10 nucleotides match TRBD2. Trimming took 0 bases from V and 3 from J; bases not matched to a gene: 6. Germline V gene lookup returns CDR1 SGHRS and CDR2 YFSETQ. The CDR3 covers 16 residues. The CDR3 protein is CASSLEASGGIYEQYF. The CDR3 bases are TGCGCCAGCAGCTTGGAGGCTAGCGGGGGAATCTACGAGCAGTACTTC. Filled out from reference TRBV5-1 and TRBJ2-7, the complete variable domain reads KAGVTQTPRYLIKTRGQQVTLSCSPISGHRSVSWYQQTPGQGLQFLFEYFSETQRNKGNFPGRFSGRQFSNSRSEMNVSTLELGDSALYLCASSLEASGGIYEQYFGPGTRLTVT.